These 3 T cell receptor beta chains were sequenced from one sample in a study of control samples from healthy donors and cancer patients (dated by TCRdb to 2019 to 2021). The library was made by the immunoSEQ multiplex PCR assay. TCRdb's version of the immuneACCESS table is confined to in-frame rearrangements and falls short of the full clone set. An unresolved V gene accounts for under half of the shortfall where checked; the remainder is of unknown origin. In all, the sample holds fewer than 500,000 clones, and 90% of those were seen once. Around 6.8% of the sample is taken by the ten largest. Material: PBMCs. Source of these receptors: a man aged 35 to 55 with head and neck cancer.

This chain uses TRBV5-1 with TRBJ1-3, with no clear D. Germline-derived CDR1 and CDR2 are SGHRS and YFSETQ. Trimming stripped 0 bases from V and 0 bases from J, with 10 bases between. The CDR3 length is 16 residues. This chain's CDR3 is CASSLEGRSSGNTIYF. As DNA, the CDR3 is TGCGCCAGCAGCTTGGAGGGCAGAAGCTCTGGAAACACCATATATTTT.

The chain links TRBV27 to TRBJ1-1; 7 bases map to TRBD1. Trimming took 4 bases from V and 3 from J; bases not matched to a gene: 11. The CDR3 extends over 16 amino acids. Per germline, CDR1 MNHEY and CDR2 SMNVEV (reference sequence). The CDR3 DNA reads as TGTGCCAGCAGTTCGCTCCAGGGGGGTGGTGACACTGAAGCTTTCTTT. Residues: CASSSLQGGGDTEAFF.

The chain has TRBV4-2 and TRBJ1-1; D gene ambiguous. V lost 3 bases and J lost 0, with 11 bases in between. This CDR3 has 15 amino acids. Germline V CDR1 and CDR2: LGHNA, YNFKEQ. In DNA form, the CDR3 reads TGTGCCAGCAGCCAGACGGGCCCCATGAACACTGAAGCTTTCTTT. Translating gives CASSQTGPMNTEAFF.